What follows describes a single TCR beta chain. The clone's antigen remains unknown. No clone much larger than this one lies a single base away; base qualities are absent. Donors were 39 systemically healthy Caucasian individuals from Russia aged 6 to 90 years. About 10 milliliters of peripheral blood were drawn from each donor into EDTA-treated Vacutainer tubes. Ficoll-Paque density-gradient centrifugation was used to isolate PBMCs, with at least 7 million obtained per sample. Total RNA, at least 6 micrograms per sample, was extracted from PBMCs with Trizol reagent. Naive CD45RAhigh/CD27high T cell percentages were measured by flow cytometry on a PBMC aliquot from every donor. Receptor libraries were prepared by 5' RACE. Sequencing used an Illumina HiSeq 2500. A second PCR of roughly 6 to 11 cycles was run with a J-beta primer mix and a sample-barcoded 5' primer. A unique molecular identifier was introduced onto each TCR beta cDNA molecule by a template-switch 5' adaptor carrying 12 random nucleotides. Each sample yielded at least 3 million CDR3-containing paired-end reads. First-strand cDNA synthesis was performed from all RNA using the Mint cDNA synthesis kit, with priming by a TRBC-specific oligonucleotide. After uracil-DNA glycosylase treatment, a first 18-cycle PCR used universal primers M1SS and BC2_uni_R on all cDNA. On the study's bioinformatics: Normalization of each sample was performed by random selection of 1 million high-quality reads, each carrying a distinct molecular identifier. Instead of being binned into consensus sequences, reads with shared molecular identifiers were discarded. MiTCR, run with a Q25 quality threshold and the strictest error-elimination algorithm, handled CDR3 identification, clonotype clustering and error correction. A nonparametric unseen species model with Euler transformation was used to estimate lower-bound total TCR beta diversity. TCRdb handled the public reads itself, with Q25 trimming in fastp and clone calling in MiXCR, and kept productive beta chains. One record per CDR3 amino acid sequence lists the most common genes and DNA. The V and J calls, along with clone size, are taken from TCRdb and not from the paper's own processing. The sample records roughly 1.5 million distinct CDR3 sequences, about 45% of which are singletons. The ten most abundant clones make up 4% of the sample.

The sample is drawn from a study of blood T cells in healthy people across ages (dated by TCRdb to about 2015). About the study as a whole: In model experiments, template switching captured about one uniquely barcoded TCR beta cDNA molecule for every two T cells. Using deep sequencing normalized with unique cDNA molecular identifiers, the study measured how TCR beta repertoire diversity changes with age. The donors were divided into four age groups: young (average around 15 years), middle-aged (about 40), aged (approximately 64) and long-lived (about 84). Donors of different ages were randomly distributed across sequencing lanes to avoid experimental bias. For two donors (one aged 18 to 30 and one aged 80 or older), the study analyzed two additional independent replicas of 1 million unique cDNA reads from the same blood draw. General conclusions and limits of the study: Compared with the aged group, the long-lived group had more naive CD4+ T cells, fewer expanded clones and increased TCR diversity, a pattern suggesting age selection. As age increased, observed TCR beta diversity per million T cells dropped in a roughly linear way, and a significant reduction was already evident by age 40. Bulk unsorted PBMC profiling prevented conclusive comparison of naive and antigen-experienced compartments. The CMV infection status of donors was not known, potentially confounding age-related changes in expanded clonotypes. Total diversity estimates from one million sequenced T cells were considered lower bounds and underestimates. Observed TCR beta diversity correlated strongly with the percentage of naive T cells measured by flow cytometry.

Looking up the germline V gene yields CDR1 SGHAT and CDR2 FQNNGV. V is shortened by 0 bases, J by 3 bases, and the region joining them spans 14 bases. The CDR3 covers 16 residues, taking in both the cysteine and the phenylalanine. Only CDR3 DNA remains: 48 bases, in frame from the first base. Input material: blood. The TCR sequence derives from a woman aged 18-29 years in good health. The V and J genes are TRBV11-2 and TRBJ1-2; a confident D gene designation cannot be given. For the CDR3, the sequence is CASSLDLRAVYYGYTF. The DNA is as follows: TGTGCCAGCAGCTTAGATCTGCGGGCAGTTTACTATGGCTACACCTTC.